This T cell receptor (beta chain) was obtained from a study of glioma-infiltrating T cells. Study findings and constraints: Tissue and blood shared very few CDR3 sequences. Non-neoplastic patients had below-expected tissue-blood divergence, while all gliomas exceeded expectation.

CDR1 SGHRS and CDR2 YFSETQ come from the germline V gene. The CDR3 consists of 13 residues. Details on this clonotype: Its cognate antigen is unknown. With a much larger clone just one base away, this may be a read error.

The iRepertoire nested amplicon-rescue multiplex PCR amplified TCR alpha and beta CDR3s from RNA. One-step reverse transcription and amplification started from roughly 100-400 ng of tissue mRNA or PBMC total RNA. TCRdb reprocessed the multiplex PCR reads via MiXCR and lists one record per CDR3 protein. There are approximately 190,000 distinct CDR3 sequences in the sample; approximately 30% occur only once, and 20% to 25% lies in the top ten. The sequence was collected from a human donor with low-grade glioma or glioblastoma, undergoing nonglioma brain surgery, or in good health (not recorded which). The V and J genes are TRBV5-1 and TRBJ1-1; D unresolved. The sequenced sample was glioma tissue, nonneoplastic brain tissue, or PBMCs (not recorded which). CDR3 in amino acids: CAGSLELNTEAFF. CDR3 bases: TGCGCCGGCAGCTTGGAACTGAACACTGAAGCTTTCTTT.